One sample yielded the 14 T cell receptor beta chains listed below, sequenced in a study of OX40 agonist ivuxolimab in advanced cancers. The protocol was immunoSEQ multiplex PCR, while the TCRdb copy is restricted to in-frame clones and leaves out a portion. The sample carries some 64,000 clones, 84% recorded once. The sample in question was CD4+ or CD8+ T cells sorted from blood, obtained in a trial of the OX40 agonist ivuxolimab. These receptors came from an adult with an advanced solid tumor such as melanoma, head and neck, liver or kidney cancer.

This chain uses TRBV5-8 with TRBJ2-1; perhaps TRBD2 as D (6 bases). V lost 5 bases to trimming and J lost 2 bases, with 17 bases between them. CDR3 length: 16 residues. The germline CDR1 and CDR2 sequences are SGHTS and YDEGEE. For the CDR3, the DNA is TGTGCCAGCAGTGGCGGCGGCGCGGGGCCCTACAATGAGCAGTTCTTC. It yields the protein CASSGGGAGPYNEQFF.

The chain has TRBV7-9 and TRBJ1-1; D unclear. Between the trimmed V and J ends, which lost 4 bases and 3 bases, there was a span of 9 bases. The V gene's germline CDR1 is SEHNR and CDR2 FQNEAQ (reference sequence). This CDR3 comprises 13 residues. The CDR3 DNA sequence: TGTGCCAGCAGCTCGGGCCTTCACACTGAAGCTTTCTTT. This sequence encodes CASSSGLHTEAFF. The whole variable domain, filled in from reference TRBV7-9 and TRBJ1-1, reads DTGVSQNPRHKITKRGQNVTFRCDPISEHNRLYWYRQTLGQGPEFLTYFQNEAQLEKSRLLSDRFSAERPKGSFSTLEIQRTEQGDSAMYLCASSSGLHTEAFFGQGTRLTVV.

This clone was counted a single time. This chain's CDR3 is CASRSTGTNTEAFF. CDR3 in DNA: TGTGCCAGCAGGTCGACAGGTACTAACACTGAAGCTTTCTTT. The gene calls are TRBV6-5 and TRBJ1-1; D might be TRBD1 (6 bases). Germline V gene data show CDR1 as MNHEY and CDR2 as SVGAGI. V lost 6 bases, J lost 2 bases, and 13 bases lay in between. The CDR3 runs to 14 residues.

As concerns this clone: Additional DNA sequences in this sample encode the identical CDR3. V gene TRBV9 combines with J gene TRBJ2-5; 7 nucleotides align to TRBD2. Looked up from germline, CDR1 is SGDLS and CDR2 is YYNGEE. The V segment lost 5 bases and the J segment 4 bases; nucleotides outside the gene matches: 2. CDR3 length equals 12 residues. The CDR3 nucleotides are TGTGCCAGCAGTGGCGGGGGAGAGACCCAGTACTTC. This codes for CASSGGGETQYF.

The chain recombines TRBV5-5 with TRBJ1-1, with D possibly TRBD1 on 5 matching bases. The CDR3 has 13 residues. Trimming shortened V by 2 bases and J by 1 base, and 6 bases separated the two germline ends. The germline V gene encodes CDR1 SGHKS and CDR2 YYEKEE (reference sequence). CDR3 in amino acids: CASSFTGNTEAFF. In nucleotides, the CDR3 is TGTGCCAGCAGCTTTACAGGGAACACTGAAGCTTTCTTT. Together with reference TRBV5-5 and TRBJ1-1, the CDR3 gives the full variable domain: DAGVTQSPTHLIKTRGQQVTLRCSPISGHKSVSWYQQVLGQGPQFIFQYYEKEERGRGNFPDRFSARQFPNYSSELNVNALLLGDSALYLCASSFTGNTEAFFGQGTRLTVV.

The chain uses TRBV5-6 and TRBJ1-2; D is ambiguous. There are 13 residues in the CDR3. Germline V gene sequence: CDR1 SGHDT, CDR2 YYEEEE. V lost 2 bases and J 8 bases, leaving 13 bases between the germline ends. This CDR3 reads CASSFVGLGGYTF. The CDR3 DNA sequence: TGTGCCAGCAGCTTTGTAGGACTGGGGGGCTACACCTTC.

The chain uses TRBV7-2 and TRBJ2-7, with D maybe TRBD1 (6 bases). The CDR3 runs 14 residues. V lost 3 bases and J lost 3, with 12 bases in between. Germline loops: CDR1 SGHTA, CDR2 FQGNSA. The CDR3 reads CASSLTGFYYEQYF. CDR3 DNA sequence: TGTGCCAGCAGCTTGACAGGTTTTTACTACGAGCAGTACTTC. Drawing the rest from reference TRBV7-2 and TRBJ2-7, the complete variable domain is GAGVSQSPSNKVTEKGKDVELRCDPISGHTALYWYRQSLGQGLEFLIYFQGNSAPDKSGLPSDRFSAERTGGSVSTLTIQRTQQEDSAVYLCASSLTGFYYEQYFGPGTRLTVT.

The chain links TRBV18 to TRBJ1-2; D may be TRBD1 (5 bases). This CDR3 spans 15 amino acids. V lost 2 bases and J 2 bases, leaving 12 bases between the germline ends. Germline assignment: CDR1 KGHSH and CDR2 LQKENI. The CDR3 sequence: CASSPTSAGNYGYTF. CDR3 nucleotide sequence: TGTGCCAGCTCACCAACATCGGCAGGGAACTATGGCTACACCTTC.

This clone came up once. Written as DNA, the CDR3 is TGTGCCAGTAGTATCATTCCAGGGGGCGGGTACAATGAGCAGTTCTTC. It yields the protein CASSIIPGGGYNEQFF. The chain carries TRBV19 and TRBJ2-1; 8 nucleotides align to TRBD1. V dropped 3 bases and J dropped 4; count of bases not matched to a gene: 8. The length of the CDR3 is 16 residues. Germline CDR1 reads LNHDA; CDR2 reads SQIVND (reference sequence).

CDR3 protein: CASPPGEMDTGELFF. CDR3 DNA: TGTGCCAGCCCCCCGGGTGAAATGGACACCGGGGAGCTGTTTTTT. The chain couples TRBV7-3 to TRBJ2-2; D remains ambiguous. This CDR3 contains 15 residues. V lost 8 bases and J 3 bases, leaving 16 bases between the germline ends. Germline CDR1 SGHTA, CDR2 FQGTGA.

This chain's CDR3 is CASSSGTGVYNEQFF. The CDR3 region has the DNA TGTGCCAGCTCTAGTGGGACAGGAGTGTACAATGAGCAGTTCTTC. The rearrangement links TRBV18 to TRBJ2-1; 8 bases agree with TRBD1. Germline CDR1 reads KGHSH; CDR2 reads LQKENI. Trimming removed 6 bases from V and 4 bases from J; junction bases left unmatched: 8. This CDR3 is built from 15 residues.

V is TRBV7-9 and J is TRBJ2-7, with D possibly called TRBD1 or TRBD2 (9 bases each). Per the germline V gene, CDR1 is SEHNR and CDR2 is FQNEAQ (reference sequence). This CDR3 has 19 amino acids. Trimming took 3 bases from V and 2 from J, leaving 26 bases between them. CDR3 in DNA: TGTGCCAGCAGCTTGGACAGGGGTGGCAGAAGCGGGAGGACCTACGAGCAGTACTTC. Protein sequence: CASSLDRGGRSGRTYEQYF.

The genes are TRBV5-6 and TRBJ1-3; maybe TRBD1 (5 bases). The CDR3 length is 13 residues. From germline, CDR1 is SGHDT and CDR2 YYEEEE. Trimming took off 0 bases at V and 8 bases at J, with 9 bases between the two ends. The CDR3 region has the DNA TGTGCCAGCAGCTTGGCACAAGGGGACACCATATATTTT. Translating gives CASSLAQGDTIYF.

This chain links TRBV11-3 with TRBJ1-4; TRBD1 agrees at 10 bases. The CDR3 sequence is 16 residues long. J gave up 7 bases and V 7 bases, and 12 bases lay outside the gene matches. From germline, CDR1 is SGHNT and CDR2 YENEEA. The CDR3 here is CASTPIAGTGVEKLFF. CDR3 bases: TGTGCCAGCACCCCAATCGCTGGGACAGGGGTTGAAAAACTGTTTTTT.